The sequence of this T cell receptor beta chain was determined in a study of CD8 T cells in Susac syndrome. RNA, at about 0.45 to 1 ug, was reverse transcribed with random hexamers. TCRdb reanalysed the immunoSEQ multiplex PCR reads using MiXCR and keeps one entry per CDR3 protein. This sample has more than 95,000 distinct CDR3 sequences; 85% to 95% occur once, and the top ten carry just under 0.095%. V lost 3 bases to trimming and J lost 5 bases, with 13 bases between them. Germline CDR1 is WNHNN and CDR2 is SYGVQD (reference sequence). This CDR3 spans 14 amino acids. The origin of this receptor is a human donor with multiple sclerosis. The sequenced material came from CD4+ T cells from PBMCs. The chain recombines TRBV10-1 with TRBJ1-1; the D is unclear. For the CDR3, the DNA is TGCGCCAGCAGTGACTTACGGGAAGCGACTGAAGCTTTCTTT. Residues: CASSDLREATEAFF.